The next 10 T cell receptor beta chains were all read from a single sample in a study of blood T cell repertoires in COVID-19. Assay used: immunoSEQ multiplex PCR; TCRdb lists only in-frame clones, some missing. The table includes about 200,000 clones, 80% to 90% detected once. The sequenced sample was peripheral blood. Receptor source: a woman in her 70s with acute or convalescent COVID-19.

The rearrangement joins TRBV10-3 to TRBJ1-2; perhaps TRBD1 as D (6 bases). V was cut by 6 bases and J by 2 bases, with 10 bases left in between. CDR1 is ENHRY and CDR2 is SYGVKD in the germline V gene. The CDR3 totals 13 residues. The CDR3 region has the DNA TGTGCCATCAGCCTCGACAGGAACTATGGCTACACCTTC. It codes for CAISLDRNYGYTF.

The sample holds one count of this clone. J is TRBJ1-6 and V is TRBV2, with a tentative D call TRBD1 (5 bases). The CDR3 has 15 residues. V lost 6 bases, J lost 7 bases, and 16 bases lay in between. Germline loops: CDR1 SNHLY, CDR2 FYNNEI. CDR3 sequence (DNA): TGTGCCAGCAGGCCGGGGAGGGGACGGAATTCACCCCTCCACTTT. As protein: CASRPGRGRNSPLHF. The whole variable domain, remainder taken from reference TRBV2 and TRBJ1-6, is EPEVTQTPSHQVTQMGQEVILRCVPISNHLYFYWYRQILGQKVEFLVSFYNNEISEKSEIFDDQFSVERPDGSNFTLKIRSTKLEDSAMYFCASRPGRGRNSPLHFGNGTRLTVT.

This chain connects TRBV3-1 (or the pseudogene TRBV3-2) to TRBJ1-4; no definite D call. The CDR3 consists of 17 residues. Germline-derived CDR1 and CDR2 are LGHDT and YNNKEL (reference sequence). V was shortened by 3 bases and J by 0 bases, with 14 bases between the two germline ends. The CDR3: CASSHPRGGTTNEKLFF. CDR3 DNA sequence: TGTGCCAGCAGCCACCCCCGGGGAGGGACAACTAATGAAAAACTGTTTTTT.

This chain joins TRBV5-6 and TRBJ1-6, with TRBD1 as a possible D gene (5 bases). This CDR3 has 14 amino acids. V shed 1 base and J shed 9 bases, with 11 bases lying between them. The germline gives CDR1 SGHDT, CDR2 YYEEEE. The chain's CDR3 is CASSLSRVASPLHF. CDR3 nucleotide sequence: TGTGCCAGCAGCTTGTCCAGGGTTGCTTCACCCCTCCACTTT.

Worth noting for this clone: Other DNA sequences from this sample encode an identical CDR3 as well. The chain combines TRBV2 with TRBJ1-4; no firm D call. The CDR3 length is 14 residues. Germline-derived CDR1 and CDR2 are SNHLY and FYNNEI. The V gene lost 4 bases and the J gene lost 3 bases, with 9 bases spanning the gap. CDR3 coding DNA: TGTGCCAGCAGTGGGGCCCCAGCTAATGAAAAACTGTTTTTT. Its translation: CASSGAPANEKLFF.

The chain's CDR3 is CASSPERASTDTQYF. CDR3 nucleotide sequence: TGTGCCAGCAGCCCTGAGCGCGCTAGCACAGATACGCAGTATTTT. The V and J genes are TRBV7-3 and TRBJ2-3; no clear D. Trimming cost V 5 bases and J 0 bases, with 12 bases left between them. The CDR3 sequence is 15 residues long. In germline, CDR1 is SGHTA, CDR2 FQGTGA. Full variable domain (outside the CDR3, taken from reference TRBV7-3 and TRBJ2-3): GAGVSQTPSNKVTEKGKYVELRCDPISGHTALYWYRQSLGQGPEFLIYFQGTGAADDSGLPNDRFFAVRPEGSVSTLKIQRTERGDSAVYLCASSPERASTDTQYFGPGTRLTVL.

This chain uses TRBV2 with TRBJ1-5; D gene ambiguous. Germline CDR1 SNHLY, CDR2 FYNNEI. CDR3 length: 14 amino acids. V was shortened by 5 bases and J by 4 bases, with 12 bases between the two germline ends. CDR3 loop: CASSLFTENQPQHF. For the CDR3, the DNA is TGTGCCAGCAGTCTATTTACCGAGAATCAGCCCCAGCATTTT. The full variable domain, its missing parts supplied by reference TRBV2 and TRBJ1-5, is EPEVTQTPSHQVTQMGQEVILRCVPISNHLYFYWYRQILGQKVEFLVSFYNNEISEKSEIFDDQFSVERPDGSNFTLKIRSTKLEDSAMYFCASSLFTENQPQHFGDGTRLSIL.

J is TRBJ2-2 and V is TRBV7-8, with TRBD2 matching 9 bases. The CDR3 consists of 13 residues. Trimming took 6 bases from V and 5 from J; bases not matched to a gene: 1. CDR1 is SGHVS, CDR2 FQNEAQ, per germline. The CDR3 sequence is CASRREGTGELFF. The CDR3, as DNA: TGTGCCAGCAGGCGGGAGGGGACCGGGGAGCTGTTTTTT.

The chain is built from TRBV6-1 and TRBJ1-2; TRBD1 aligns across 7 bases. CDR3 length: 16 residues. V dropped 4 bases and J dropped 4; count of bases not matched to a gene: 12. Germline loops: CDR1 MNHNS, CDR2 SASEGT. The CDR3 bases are TGTGCCAGCAGTGCTATACGACAGGGCTCACTCTATGGCTACACCTTC. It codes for CASSAIRQGSLYGYTF.

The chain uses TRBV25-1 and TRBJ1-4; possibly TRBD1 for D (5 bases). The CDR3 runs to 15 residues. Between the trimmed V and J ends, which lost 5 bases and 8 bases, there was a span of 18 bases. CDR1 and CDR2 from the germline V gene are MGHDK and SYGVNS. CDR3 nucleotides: TGTGCCAGCAGTAACCGGAGGGGTCGCGGGGAAAAACTGTTTTTT. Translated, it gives CASSNRRGRGEKLFF.